This is a list of T cell receptor beta chains from one sample in a study of cytomegalovirus exposure and HLA in healthy donors. The protocol was immunoSEQ multiplex PCR, while the TCRdb copy is restricted to in-frame clones and leaves out a portion. The sample has hundreds of thousands of clones; roughly 85% are singletons. Sample: PBMCs. Every receptor here comes from a woman under 30 in good health and CMV-seronegative. Both conserved end residues are part of each CDR3. Fields, in order: D gene, J gene, clone size, V gene, CDR3 DNA, CDR3 protein. The D gene is left open where the match is weak. Clone size is not always given. Where it is, it says once, few, many or a class for expanded clones.

>.|TRBJ2-1|.|TRBV5-6
TGTGCCAGCAGCTTGGGCCTAGCGTTCCGGGAGCAGTTCTTC
CASSLGLAFREQFF
>.|TRBJ1-1|once|TRBV2
TGTGCCAGCAGTGTTCTTGTAGGGGTGAACACTGAAGCTTTCTTT
CASSVLVGVNTEAFF
>TRBD1|TRBJ2-7|.|TRBV5-1
TGCGCCAGCAGCTTGGGGACGACAGGGATGCGGGACGAGCAGTACTTC
CASSLGTTGMRDEQYF
>.|TRBJ2-7|.|TRBV2
TGTGCCAGCAGTGAAGGACATACTGGGTCCTACGAGCAGTACTTC
CASSEGHTGSYEQYF
>.|TRBJ1-1|.|TRBV6-1
TGTGCCAGCACGGAGGGGTTTGGGGCTTTCTTT
CASTEGFGAFF
>.|TRBJ2-7|.|TRBV28
TGTGCCAGCAGAACAAAGGGGCTGGGTGGCGGTTCTGGGTCCGAGCAGTACTTC
CASRTKGLGGGSGSEQYF
>.|TRBJ2-5|.|TRBV5-1
TGCGCCAGCAGCTTGCTCCCAGAAGAGACCCAGTACTTC
CASSLLPEETQYF
>.|TRBJ2-2|.|TRBV9
TGTGCCAGCAGTTGGGGGGAGTTACACGGGGAGCTGTTTTTT
CASSWGELHGELFF
>.|TRBJ2-5|once|TRBV5-1
TGCGCCAGCTCCGTCGGCCACAGGGAAGAGACCCAGTACTTC
CASSVGHREETQYF
>.|TRBJ2-7|few|TRBV27
TGTGCCAGCAGTTCCGGTTGGGCCGGCTACGAGCAGTACTTC
CASSSGWAGYEQYF
>.|TRBJ2-2|.|TRBV27
TGTGCCAGCAGTAACGCCGGGACACTGAACACCGGGGAGCTGTTTTTT
CASSNAGTLNTGELFF
>TRBD1|TRBJ2-5|.|TRBV28
TGTGCCAGCAGCACAGGGACAGGGGCTTATCTAGAGACCCAGTACTTC
CASSTGTGAYLETQYF
>TRBD1|TRBJ1-4|.|TRBV2
TGTGCCAGCAGTGTAAAAGGGGGCGATTATCCTTTTAATGAAAAACTGTTTTTT
CASSVKGGDYPFNEKLFF
>TRBD1|TRBJ1-1|.|TRBV5-1
TGCGCCAGCAGCGAGACAGGGGGCTTCGAAGCTTTCTTT
CASSETGGFEAFF
>TRBD1|TRBJ1-2|few|TRBV29-1
TGCAGCGTTGAACGGCAGGGGGCTGGCTACACCTTC
CSVERQGAGYTF
>TRBD1|TRBJ1-1|once|TRBV7-9
TGTGCCAGCAGCGAGCAGACAGGGGTGAACACTGAAGCTTTCTTT
CASSEQTGVNTEAFF
>TRBD1|TRBJ2-7|.|TRBV27
TGTGCCAGCAGTCCCGGCAGGGGGCCCAACTACGAGCAGTACTTC
CASSPGRGPNYEQYF
>TRBD1|TRBJ1-2|.|TRBV7-2
TGTGCCAGCAGCCATACAGGGGTGGGGGGCTACACCTTC
CASSHTGVGGYTF
>.|TRBJ1-1|few|TRBV6-1
TGTGCCAGCAGTGAAAGGGGCCACACTGAAGCTTTCTTT
CASSERGHTEAFF
>TRBD1|TRBJ2-1|.|TRBV27
TGTGCCAGCAGTTTACCCCGACAGGGGGTTAACAATGAGCAGTTCTTC
CASSLPRQGVNNEQFF
>TRBD1|TRBJ2-3|.|TRBV29-1
TGCAGCGTTGATCCAAGGGGGCAGCCGAGAGATACGCAGTATTTT
CSVDPRGQPRDTQYF
>TRBD1|TRBJ1-2|few|TRBV19
TGTGCCAGTAGGGAGACAGGGTATTGGGATGGCTACACCTTC
CASRETGYWDGYTF
>TRBD1|TRBJ1-4|once|TRBV4-1
TGCGCCAGCAGCCTAGGACAGGCCGCTAATGAAAAACTGTTTTTT
CASSLGQAANEKLFF
>TRBD1|TRBJ2-2|.|TRBV6-1
TGTGCCAGCAGTGAAGCCGGGACAGTTAACACCGGGGAGCTGTTTTTT
CASSEAGTVNTGELFF
>.|TRBJ1-5|.|TRBV30
TGTGCCTGGAGTCAGGGTCAGCCCCAGCATTTT
CAWSQGQPQHF
>.|TRBJ1-2|once|TRBV21-1
TGTGCCAGCAGCAAAGCATCCGGGGTACCTACGAATGACTATGGCTACACCTTC
CASSKASGVPTNDYGYTF
>.|TRBJ2-7|.|TRBV28
TGTGCCAGCAGTTTAGCGTTGAATTTAGGGGGAGAGCAGTACTTC
CASSLALNLGGEQYF
>TRBD1|TRBJ1-5|few|TRBV7-8
TGTGCCAGCACCCCACAGGGGGGAAATCAGCCCCAGCATTTT
CASTPQGGNQPQHF
>.|TRBJ2-5|.|TRBV12-1
TGTGCCAGCAGCTGCTGCTTACTCCAAGAGACCCAGTACTTC
CASSCCLLQETQYF